This is a list of T cell receptor beta chains from one sample in a study of OX40 agonist ivuxolimab in advanced cancers. Measured with immunoSEQ multiplex PCR; TCRdb has only the in-frame clones, and not every one. The data hold about 36,000 clones, with about 87% observed a single time. Sample: CD4+ or CD8+ T cells sorted from blood, taken in a trial of the OX40 agonist ivuxolimab. The source of these receptors is an adult with an advanced solid tumor such as melanoma, head and neck, liver or kidney cancer. Both conserved end residues are part of each CDR3. A D gene is named only where the DNA matches it firmly.

TRBJ2-1	TRBV29-1	NA	CSGSTRTSWNEQFF	TGCAGCGGTAGTACAAGGACGTCGTGGAATGAGCAGTTCTTC
TRBJ2-7	TRBV30	NA	CAWSVGRYEQYF	TGTGCCTGGAGTGTTGGCAGATACGAGCAGTACTTC
TRBJ2-3	TRBV30	NA	CAWVPGELDLSGTQYF	TGTGCCTGGGTCCCAGGCGAGCTAGACCTATCGGGTACGCAGTATTTT
TRBJ2-7	TRBV28	TRBD1	CASRTGQGTGEQYF	TGTGCCAGCAGAACGGGACAGGGGACGGGCGAGCAGTACTTC
TRBJ2-1	TRBV5-1	NA	CASRPGSYNEQFF	TGCGCCAGCCGACCGGGGTCTTACAATGAGCAGTTCTTC
TRBJ1-1	TRBV11-1	TRBD1	CASSGTVGTRENTEAFF	TGTGCCAGCAGCGGGACAGTCGGGACCCGTGAGAACACTGAAGCTTTCTTT
TRBJ2-7	TRBV6-6	TRBD1	CASRGPGTGTHEQYF	TGTGCCAGCAGAGGACCCGGGACAGGGACCCACGAGCAGTACTTC
TRBJ2-3	TRBV5-1	NA	CASSWRSSTDTQYF	TGCGCCAGCAGCTGGAGATCTAGCACAGATACGCAGTATTTT
TRBJ2-3	TRBV6-6	NA	CASSAGAARATDTQYF	TGTGCCAGCAGTGCGGGGGCGGCTAGGGCCACAGATACGCAGTATTTT
TRBJ2-7	TRBV18	TRBD1	CASSPLSQGTYEQYF	TGTGCCAGCTCACCACTCTCACAGGGGACCTACGAGCAGTACTTC
TRBJ1-1	TRBV6-1	NA	CASSAQLGQPEAFF	TGTGCCAGCAGTGCTCAACTAGGACAGCCTGAAGCTTTCTTT
TRBJ1-5	TRBV6-1	NA	CASSHLDSYQPQHF	TGTGCCAGCAGCCACCTAGACAGCTATCAGCCCCAGCATTTT